One sample yielded the 30 T cell receptor beta chains listed below, sequenced in a study of blood T cell repertoires in COVID-19. The data were produced by immunoSEQ multiplex PCR, yet TCRdb's version contains in-frame clones alone and is incomplete. The sample lists about 210,000 clones, about four fifths occurring once. The material sequenced was peripheral blood. Receptors were obtained from a woman aged 50 to 65 with acute or convalescent COVID-19.

The chain has TRBV14 and TRBJ2-1, with D perhaps TRBD2 (6 bases). The V and J ends lost 3 bases and 7 bases respectively, with 13 bases between them. The CDR3 totals 14 residues. The germline gives CDR1 SGHDN, CDR2 FVKESK. The CDR3 sequence is CASSHAGLRNEQFF. The CDR3 nucleotides read TGTGCCAGCAGCCATGCGGGACTCAGAAATGAGCAGTTCTTC.

This clone was observed a single time. The chain joins TRBV5-1 to TRBJ2-7, with 10 bases matching TRBD1. Per germline, CDR1 SGHRS and CDR2 YFSETQ. The J segment lost 1 base and the V segment lost 1 base, leaving 5 bases of the junction unmatched. The CDR3 has 16 amino acids. The CDR3 spells CASSLRTGGRSYEQYF. The CDR3 nucleotides are TGCGCCAGCAGCTTGAGGACAGGGGGTCGGTCCTACGAGCAGTACTTC.

This chain joins TRBV3-1 (or the pseudogene TRBV3-2) and TRBJ2-3; D remains ambiguous. The CDR3 runs 11 residues. The germline CDR1 and CDR2 sequences are LGHDT and YNNKEL (reference sequence). The V and J ends lost 2 bases and 11 bases respectively, with 8 bases between them. The CDR3 here is CASSQPPKQYF. The CDR3 coding sequence is TGTGCCAGCAGCCAACCCCCCAAGCAGTATTTT.

The chain combines TRBV9 with TRBJ2-7; TRBD2 agrees at 9 bases. Germline values: CDR1 SGDLS, CDR2 YYNGEE. Trimming at V came to 4 bases and at J to 0 bases, leaving 5 bases not matched to a gene. This CDR3 contains 15 residues. As DNA, the CDR3 is TGTGCCAGCAGCAGATTAGCGGGAGTCTCCTACGAGCAGTACTTC. Translating gives CASSRLAGVSYEQYF.

This clone was counted at least ten times. V is TRBV4-2 and J is TRBJ2-1, with D perhaps matching TRBD2 (6 bases). Per the germline V gene, CDR1 is LGHNA and CDR2 is YNFKEQ. The V end was cut by 4 bases, the J end by 4 bases, with 17 bases between. This CDR3 contains 16 residues. The DNA for the CDR3 is TGTGCCAGCAGCCCATTCGGGGGAGGAGGGTACAATGAGCAGTTCTTC. It specifies CASSPFGGGGYNEQFF.

In this sample, this clone turned up many times. The V and J genes are TRBV3-1 (or the pseudogene TRBV3-2) and TRBJ2-1; D is unresolved. Germline CDR1 is LGHDT and CDR2 is YNNKEL (reference sequence). The CDR3 runs 12 residues. Trimming left V 0 bases short and J 7 bases short, with 4 bases between. The CDR3, as DNA: TGTGCCAGCAGCCAAGAGAGGAATGAGCAGTTCTTC. Translated: CASSQERNEQFF.

In this sample, this clone turned up once. The J gene is TRBJ2-3, the V gene TRBV6-5; D is possibly TRBD2 (7 bases). Trimming removed 6 bases at V and 2 bases at J, with 12 bases between. Germline CDR1 reads MNHEY; CDR2 reads SVGAGI. This CDR3 spans 14 amino acids. CDR3 region: CASSPAGATDTQYF. CDR3 sequence (DNA): TGTGCCAGCAGCCCCGCGGGGGCCACAGATACGCAGTATTTT.

This sequence joins TRBV29-1 and TRBJ1-2; D is perhaps TRBD1 (5 bases). With 3 bases removed from V and 6 bases from J, the gap between germline ends came to 14 bases. Germline V CDR1 and CDR2: SQVTM, ANQGSEA. CDR3 length: 13 amino acids. CDR3 amino acids: CSVEEGRRDGYTF. The DNA of the CDR3 is TGCAGCGTTGAGGAGGGGCGACGGGATGGCTACACCTTC.

The chain employs TRBV5-6 and TRBJ1-1, with D perhaps TRBD1 (5 bases). There are 16 residues in the CDR3. Per the germline V gene, CDR1 is SGHDT and CDR2 is YYEEEE. Trimming removed 3 bases from V and 4 bases from J, with 19 bases in between. The CDR3 spells CASSWTITSIGTEAFF. Written as DNA, the CDR3 is TGTGCCAGCAGCTGGACAATCACGTCGATTGGCACTGAAGCTTTCTTT.

This clone came up once. The chain carries TRBV7-2 and TRBJ2-3; a possible D gene is TRBD1 (5 bases). CDR3 size: 15 residues. CDR1 and CDR2 from the germline V gene are SGHTA and FQGNSA. Trimming took off 5 bases at V and 0 bases at J, with 12 bases between the two ends. For the CDR3, the DNA is TGTGCCAGCAGCCCCATGGGGCGCAGCACAGATACGCAGTATTTT. Translation gives CASSPMGRSTDTQYF.

The genes are TRBV28 and TRBJ2-5, with 7 bases fitting TRBD2. Germline values: CDR1 MDHEN, CDR2 SYDVKM. The CDR3 is made up of 17 amino acids. J gave up 6 bases and V 6 bases, and 19 bases lay outside the gene matches. CDR3 in DNA: TGTGCCAGCAGCACACCCCCGGGACGACGGCGGGGGAAGACCCAGTACTTC. Translated: CASSTPPGRRRGKTQYF.

This clone is a singleton in its sample. This chain connects TRBV7-9 to TRBJ1-5; D is unresolved. The CDR3 has 14 amino acids. Trimming cost V 5 bases and J 0 bases, with 8 bases left between them. The V gene's germline CDR1 is SEHNR and CDR2 FQNEAQ (reference sequence). The CDR3 DNA reads as TGTGCCAGCAGCCCCACCTATAGCAATCAGCCCCAGCATTTT. It yields the protein CASSPTYSNQPQHF.

This CDR3 is CAGLARQSTDTQYF. Here the CDR3 DNA reads TGTGCTGGACTAGCGAGACAAAGCACAGATACGCAGTATTTT. The V call is TRBV7-3, the J call TRBJ2-3; 9 nucleotides line up with TRBD2. The germline gives CDR1 SGHTA, CDR2 FQGTGA. This CDR3 has 14 residues.

The V call is TRBV11-2, the J call TRBJ1-5, with D perhaps matching TRBD1 (5 bases). Germline assignment: CDR1 SGHAT and CDR2 FQNNGV. The V end lost 5 bases, the J end lost 5 bases, and 7 bases lay between the germline ends. The CDR3 runs to 12 residues. CDR3 coding DNA: TGTGCCAGCAGCACAGGAGATCAGCCCCAGCATTTT. As protein: CASSTGDQPQHF. Variable domain in full (rest from reference TRBV11-2 and TRBJ1-5): EAGVAQSPRYKIIEKRQSVAFWCNPISGHATLYWYQQILGQGPKLLIQFQNNGVVDDSQLPKDRFSAERLKGVDSTLKIQPAKLEDSAVYLCASSTGDQPQHFGDGTRLSIL.

The chain's CDR3 is CAISDLGGGLAKNIQYF. CDR3 DNA: TGTGCCATCAGTGATCTGGGGGGGGGTTTAGCCAAAAACATTCAGTACTTC. The J gene is TRBJ2-4, the V gene TRBV10-3; TRBD2 matches at 7 bases. This CDR3 region has 17 residues. The ends lost 3 bases at V and 0 bases at J; junction bases unmatched: 8. Germline-derived CDR1 and CDR2 are ENHRY and SYGVKD.

This clone was counted ten times or more. The chain uses TRBV6-4 and TRBJ2-2; a possible D gene is TRBD1 (5 bases). V lost 4 bases, J lost 3 bases, and 9 bases lay in between. In germline, CDR1 is MRHNA, CDR2 SNTAGT. This CDR3 comprises 14 residues. Here the CDR3 reads CASSGQLYTGELFF. CDR3 DNA sequence: TGTGCCAGCAGTGGACAGTTGTACACCGGGGAGCTGTTTTTT.

V gene TRBV24-1 combines with J gene TRBJ2-6; 8 bases are a match to TRBD1. Unmatched junction bases numbered 10, after V lost 4 bases and J lost 0 bases. This CDR3 comprises 19 residues. Germline-derived CDR1 and CDR2 are KGHDR and SFDVKD. This CDR3 reads CATSDPTTGANSGANVLTF. CDR3 sequence (DNA): TGTGCCACCAGTGACCCCACGACAGGGGCAAACTCTGGGGCCAACGTCCTGACTTTC.

Here the CDR3 reads CASSTGTGASQQYF. The CDR3 DNA is TGTGCCAGCAGTACCGGGACAGGGGCCTCTCAGCAGTACTTC. The genes are TRBV6-5 and TRBJ2-7; 10 positions agree with TRBD1. J gave up 8 bases and V 5 bases, and 9 bases lay outside the gene matches. The CDR3 is made up of 14 amino acids. The germline V gene has CDR1 MNHEY and CDR2 SVGAGI.

The chain carries TRBV5-1 and TRBJ2-7; 12 nucleotides match TRBD1. The CDR3 has 16 residues. Unmatched junction bases numbered 10, after V lost 3 bases and J lost 6 bases. Germline V gives CDR1 SGHRS, CDR2 YFSETQ. The CDR3 nucleotides are TGCGCCAGCAGCTGGGGGGACAGGGGGCCCCCCTCCGAGCAGTACTTC. It yields the protein CASSWGDRGPPSEQYF.

The CDR3 spells CASSTNRLAGSGNEQFF. CDR3 nucleotide sequence: TGCGCCAGCAGTACTAACCGACTAGCGGGAAGCGGCAATGAGCAGTTCTTC. The gene calls are TRBV10-2 and TRBJ2-1; 11 bases fit TRBD2. V lost 5 bases and J lost 6; bases outside the gene matches: 12. There are 17 residues in the CDR3. Looked up from germline, CDR1 is WSHSY and CDR2 is SAAADI.

The V and J genes are TRBV7-2 and TRBJ2-6; D unresolved. Germline CDR1 is SGHTA and CDR2 is FQGNSA. CDR3 length: 16 amino acids. V was cut by 10 bases and J by 0 bases, with 16 bases left in between. Written as DNA, the CDR3 is TGTGCCATCACGGTAGGCCGACACTCTGGGGCCAACGTCCTGACTTTC. It encodes CAITVGRHSGANVLTF.

The V call is TRBV29-1, the J call TRBJ2-7; TRBD1 might be the D (5 bases). This CDR3 comprises 14 residues. Trimming took off 4 bases at V and 2 bases at J, with 15 bases between the two ends. Germline values: CDR1 SQVTM, CDR2 ANQGSEA. The CDR3 DNA sequence: TGCAGCGTTGGTAGCAGGGAACTAACCTACGAGCAGTACTTC. Translating it yields CSVGSRELTYEQYF.

The CDR3 spells CASSLDPGGPEQYF. DNA of the CDR3: TGCGCCAGCAGCTTGGATCCGGGAGGGCCGGAGCAGTACTTC. The V call is TRBV5-1, the J call TRBJ2-7, with 8 bases lining up with TRBD2. The CDR3 length is 14 residues. Germline lookup yields CDR1 SGHRS and CDR2 YFSETQ. V lost 0 bases to trimming and J lost 7 bases; unmatched junction nucleotides: 6. The full variable domain, rest sourced from reference TRBV5-1 and TRBJ2-7, is KAGVTQTPRYLIKTRGQQVTLSCSPISGHRSVSWYQQTPGQGLQFLFEYFSETQRNKGNFPGRFSGRQFSNSRSEMNVSTLELGDSALYLCASSLDPGGPEQYFGPGTRLTVT.

The chain carries TRBV5-1 and TRBJ2-5; 8 bases agree with TRBD1. CDR1 SGHRS and CDR2 YFSETQ come from the germline V gene. The CDR3 length is 15 residues. V shed 4 bases, J shed 0 bases, and the junction held 5 bases outside the gene matches. CDR3 DNA: TGCGCCAGCAGCGCAACGACAGGGGACCAAGAGACCCAGTACTTC. It encodes CASSATTGDQETQYF.

This chain joins TRBV23-1 and TRBJ2-3, with TRBD2 identical over 9 bases. TRBV23-1 is an ORF for which the function is uncertain. This CDR3 is 15 amino acids long. The V and J ends lost 4 bases and 1 base, in that order; junction bases with no gene match: 3. CDR3 DNA sequence: TGCGCCAGCAGTCTAGCGGGGGTGGGCACAGATACGCAGTATTTT. Protein: CASSLAGVGTDTQYF.

This rearrangement joins TRBV2 to TRBJ2-7; 7 bases align to TRBD1. The CDR3 extends over 12 amino acids. Germline lookup yields CDR1 SNHLY and CDR2 FYNNEI. V dropped 6 bases and J dropped 2; count of bases not matched to a gene: 1. CDR3 sequence: CASRTGAYEQYF. CDR3 nucleotide sequence: TGTGCCAGCAGAACAGGGGCCTACGAGCAGTACTTC.

Points on this clone: A read error may account for a junction end that differs from germline. The CDR3 reads CAGRRGTALTDTQYF. CDR3 coding DNA: TGCGCCGGCAGACGGGGGACAGCTCTCACAGATACGCAGTATTTT. The chain employs TRBV5-1 and TRBJ2-3; a possible D gene is TRBD1 (7 bases). CDR1 and CDR2 from the germline V gene are SGHRS and YFSETQ. The length of the CDR3 is 15 residues.

The CDR3 region has the DNA TGTGCCAGCAGCCAAGACGGCGGGCAATCCTACGAGCAGTACTTC. It specifies CASSQDGGQSYEQYF. The chain carries TRBV4-2 and TRBJ2-7; tentatively, D is TRBD2 (5 bases). There are 15 residues in the CDR3. V was cut by 0 bases and J by 1 base, with 10 bases left in between. The germline gives CDR1 LGHNA, CDR2 YNFKEQ.

The CDR3 sequence is CASSAGLASASSYNEQFF. As DNA, the CDR3 is TGTGCCAGCAGTGCGGGACTAGCGTCCGCAAGCTCCTACAATGAGCAGTTCTTC. The J gene is TRBJ2-1, the V gene TRBV6-4; 10 nucleotides match TRBD2. The ends lost 4 bases at V and 0 bases at J; junction bases unmatched: 9. From germline, CDR1 is MRHNA and CDR2 SNTAGT. The CDR3 has 18 amino acids.

This clone is a singleton in its sample. The V call is TRBV5-6, the J call TRBJ1-5, with 8 bases that match TRBD1. The length of the CDR3 is 15 residues. The ends lost 4 bases at V and 4 bases at J; junction bases unmatched: 7. Germline V gene data show CDR1 as SGHDT and CDR2 as YYEEEE. CDR3 loop: CASSGPGTGNQPQHF. The CDR3 DNA is TGTGCCAGCAGCGGTCCCGGGACAGGTAATCAGCCCCAGCATTTT.